This TCR beta chain was sequenced for a study of T cells expressing NK-cell markers. Study details: It was sorted CD3+CD56+NKG2C+, CD3+CD56+NKG2C- and CD3+CD56-NKG2C+ T cells that supplied the TCR beta repertoires. Seven donors tested HCMV-seropositive and one tested seronegative among the eight sequenced.

With respect to this clonotype: The target antigen is unknown.

General observations from the study: Dominant NKG2C+ clonotypes made up roughly 1.0-7.0% of CD8+ T cells in over five donors.

5'RACE template switching with UMIs generated TCR beta cDNA. TCRdb reanalyzed the 5' RACE reads, giving one entry per CDR3 protein sequence and no DNA. This sample's table reports 300,000 to 500,000 distinct CDR3 sequences. The sample taken for sequencing was blood T cells: a sorted CD56 or NKG2C T cell subset, CD4+ or CD8+ T cells, or bulk PBMC T cells (not recorded which). This clonotype originated in a woman between 45 and 60 years old in good health.

This CDR3 reads CASSRDRGQETQYF. The chain uses TRBV5-1 and TRBJ2-5; TCRdb proposes TRBD1, but this gene call is untestable without DNA. The CDR3 consists of 14 residues. Germline CDR1 SGHRS, CDR2 YFSETQ.